This T cell receptor (beta chain) was captured in a study of chemoradiotherapy in HPV16-positive cancers. As for the study in general: Candidate HPV-specific T-cell clones and common TCR motifs came from functional assays in a couple of HPV16-positive patients. Regarding the study as a whole: Non-HPV-specific T cells did not expand in tumors during treatment, whereas candidate HPV-specific clones and E7-related motifs did. HPV-responsive T-cell expansion during chemoradiotherapy was linked to improved recurrence-free survival in HPV16-positive patients.

Sequencing used immunoSEQ multiplex PCR; TCRdb keeps in-frame clones, though not all of them. Among about 32,000 clones, about 91% were seen once, and the ten largest hold approximately 5%. CDR1 and CDR2 from the germline V gene are SGHVS and FQNEAQ. Trimming pared 1 base from V and 2 bases from J, leaving 5 bases between. CDR3 size: 13 residues. Comments on this clone: Its specificity is unknown.

This chain connects TRBV7-8 to TRBJ1-1; no clear D gene. Specimen: blood, collected from a patient who underwent chemoradiotherapy. The receptor was derived from a human donor with HPV-associated anogenital cancer. The CDR3 bases are TGTGCCAGCAGCTTAGAGGGAAACACTGAAGCTTTCTTT. This codes for CASSLEGNTEAFF.